The next 19 T cell receptor beta chains were all read from a single sample in a study of CD8+ T cells in alopecia areata. Reverse transcribed after extraction, RNA yielded cDNA as the sequencing template. Clones were sequenced by immunoSEQ multiplex PCR, and TCRdb holds only the in-frame ones, with some missing. The sample has 85,000 to 110,000 clones; 80% to 90% are singletons. The treatment: oral pan-JAK inhibitor, 5-10 mg twice daily. Sequencing was performed on CD8+ T cells sorted from blood, taken around week 34, from a patient treated with tofacitinib. The receptors were gathered from a human donor with alopecia areata.

This clone came up once. The chain recombines TRBV11-2 with TRBJ2-1, with D possibly being TRBD1 (6 bases). V shed 0 bases and J shed 4 bases, with 19 bases lying between them. The germline gives CDR1 SGHAT, CDR2 FQNNGV. There are 18 residues in the CDR3. DNA for the CDR3: TGTGCCAGCAGCTTAGATACTACAGGGCTCACCTATTACAATGAGCAGTTCTTC. Its translation is CASSLDTTGLTYYNEQFF.

This chain connects TRBV27 to TRBJ2-7, with 11 nucleotides matching TRBD1. Germline V gene sequence: CDR1 MNHEY, CDR2 SMNVEV (reference sequence). The CDR3 is 12 amino acids. V dropped 8 bases and J dropped 3; count of bases not matched to a gene: 0. CDR3 protein: CASGTGGYEQYF. CDR3 bases: TGTGCCAGCGGGACAGGGGGCTACGAGCAGTACTTC.

J is TRBJ2-1 and V is TRBV13, with 12 bases identical to TRBD2. There are 19 residues in the CDR3. Germline V lookup: CDR1 PRHDT, CDR2 FYEKMQ (reference sequence). V lost 2 bases and J lost 3; bases outside the gene matches: 11. The chain's CDR3 is CASSLRGVLAGGNYNEQFF. The CDR3 coding sequence is TGTGCCAGCAGCTTAAGGGGGGTCCTAGCGGGAGGGAACTACAATGAGCAGTTCTTC. The entire variable domain, with the rest obtained from reference TRBV13 and TRBJ2-1, is as follows: AAGVIQSPRHLIKEKRETATLKCYPIPRHDTVYWYQQGPGQDPQFLISFYEKMQSDKGSIPDRFSAQQFSDYHSELNMSSLELGDSALYFCASSLRGVLAGGNYNEQFFGPGTRLTVL.

This chain connects TRBV19 to TRBJ2-7; D is tentatively TRBD1 or TRBD2 (5 bases each). V lost 5 bases and J 2 bases, leaving 13 bases between the germline ends. The germline gives CDR1 LNHDA, CDR2 SQIVND (reference sequence). The CDR3 has 14 residues. CDR3 sequence: CASSVPGPTYEQYF. DNA for the CDR3: TGTGCCAGTAGTGTACCGGGACCCACCTACGAGCAGTACTTC.

The J gene is TRBJ2-1, the V gene TRBV6-5, with D maybe TRBD1 (8 bases). V lost 5 bases to trimming and J lost 6 bases, with 14 bases between them. From germline, CDR1 is MNHEY and CDR2 SVGAGI. The CDR3 is made up of 14 amino acids. The CDR3 loop reads CASSGQGGANEQFF. In nucleotides, the CDR3 is TGTGCCAGCAGTGGACAGGGAGGGGCCAATGAGCAGTTCTTC.

V and J are TRBV4-2 and TRBJ2-7; no clear D gene. The CDR3 length is 14 residues. The germline V gene has CDR1 LGHNA and CDR2 YNFKEQ. V was cut by 0 bases and J by 2 bases, with 8 bases left in between. The CDR3 DNA is TGTGCCAGCAGCCAAGAGTATAGTCCCTACGAGCAGTACTTC. Its translation: CASSQEYSPYEQYF.

The V call is TRBV6-5, the J call TRBJ2-1; possibly TRBD1 or TRBD2 for D (5 bases each). The V gene lost 6 bases and the J gene lost 4 bases, with 10 bases spanning the gap. The CDR3 has 13 residues. Germline CDR1 reads MNHEY; CDR2 reads SVGAGI. This CDR3 reads CASRPGRYNEQFF. CDR3 DNA sequence: TGTGCCAGCAGACCGGGACGGTACAATGAGCAGTTCTTC.

J is TRBJ2-2 and V is TRBV14; TRBD1 matches 8 bases. The CDR3 loop spans 16 amino acids. The J segment lost 3 bases and the V segment lost 2 bases, leaving 5 bases of the junction unmatched. Germline V lookup: CDR1 SGHDN, CDR2 FVKESK. For the CDR3, the DNA is TGTGCCAGCAGCCAAACCGGGACAGGACACACCGGGGAGCTGTTTTTT. The encoded protein is CASSQTGTGHTGELFF.

The chain joins TRBV29-1 to TRBJ2-7; TRBD1 is a possible D gene (6 bases). This CDR3 region has 16 residues. CDR1 and CDR2 from the germline V gene are SQVTM and ANQGSEA. Deletions cut 7 bases from V and 5 bases from J, with 27 bases between. The DNA for the CDR3 is TGCAGCGCGACAGGATCTGTGGAGGATTCGACGGACGAGCAGTACTTC. It codes for CSATGSVEDSTDEQYF.

The rearrangement links TRBV9 to TRBJ2-4, with D perhaps given as TRBD1 or TRBD2 (5 bases each). Trimming cost V 0 bases and J 7 bases, with 14 bases left between them. The CDR3 is 15 amino acids. Germline loops: CDR1 SGDLS, CDR2 YYNGEE. The CDR3: CASSVAGTEGNIQYF. The CDR3 DNA follows: TGTGCCAGCAGCGTAGCTGGGACCGAGGGGAACATTCAGTACTTC.

V and J are TRBV6-1 and TRBJ1-1; D gene ambiguous. Germline V CDR1 and CDR2: MNHNS, SASEGT. V lost 9 bases, J lost 4 bases, and 12 bases lay in between. This CDR3 has 12 residues. The DNA of the CDR3 is TGTGCCAGTTTTGGGGTAGGCACTGAAGCTTTCTTT. This sequence encodes CASFGVGTEAFF.

J is TRBJ2-7 and V is TRBV4-2; 12 positions agree with TRBD2. This CDR3 contains 17 residues. The trim removed 1 base at V and 2 bases at J, leaving 6 bases unmatched. Germline CDR1 LGHNA, CDR2 YNFKEQ. This CDR3 is CASSQGTSGGKAYEQYF. CDR3 in DNA: TGTGCCAGCAGCCAAGGAACTAGCGGGGGGAAAGCCTACGAGCAGTACTTC.

This rearrangement joins TRBV27 to TRBJ2-7; 13 bases agree with TRBD2. The junction had 13 bases not matched to a gene; V was cut back by 6 bases and J by 5 bases. CDR3 length equals 17 residues. CDR1 is MNHEY and CDR2 is SMNVEV in the germline V gene (reference sequence). In DNA form, the CDR3 reads TGTGCCAGCAGCCCCGGACTAGCGGGAGTTTGGATCCACGAGCAGTACTTC. Translated: CASSPGLAGVWIHEQYF.

J is TRBJ2-7 and V is TRBV27; D is undetermined. CDR3 length: 13 residues. From germline, CDR1 is MNHEY and CDR2 SMNVEV (reference sequence). Between the trimmed V and J ends, which lost 5 bases and 4 bases, there was a span of 12 bases. CDR3: CASSPYSAYEQYF. DNA for the CDR3: TGTGCCAGCAGTCCGTACAGTGCTTACGAGCAGTACTTC.

J is TRBJ1-2 and V is TRBV27; TRBD1 is a possible D gene (5 bases). The length of the CDR3 is 13 residues. Deletions cut 4 bases from V and 2 bases from J, with 8 bases between. Germline CDR1 MNHEY, CDR2 SMNVEV (reference sequence). The CDR3 DNA is TGTGCCAGCAGTTCGGGACGGAACTATGGCTACACCTTC. This encodes CASSSGRNYGYTF.

The chain has TRBV5-6 and TRBJ1-4; D call uncertain. The CDR3 loop spans 15 amino acids. Germline V lookup: CDR1 SGHDT, CDR2 YYEEEE. Trimming left V 2 bases short and J 4 bases short, with 12 bases between. CDR3 sequence: CASSFDRSLNEKLFF. CDR3 coding DNA: TGTGCCAGCAGCTTCGACCGCTCTCTTAATGAAAAACTGTTTTTT.

The gene calls are TRBV7-8 and TRBJ2-1; D is ambiguous. The germline V gene encodes CDR1 SGHVS and CDR2 FQNEAQ. Trimming removed 1 base at V and 8 bases at J, with 18 bases between. This CDR3 is 16 amino acids long. The DNA of the CDR3 is TGTGCCAGCAGCTTAGACGTACCGTTCTTCGTCGATGAGCAGTTCTTC. This sequence encodes CASSLDVPFFVDEQFF.

This clone was detected only once. The V and J genes are TRBV5-1 and TRBJ2-1; TRBD2 agrees at 8 bases. The ends lost 1 base at V and 6 bases at J; junction bases unmatched: 3. CDR1 and CDR2 from the germline V gene are SGHRS and YFSETQ. The CDR3 covers 14 residues. CDR3 amino acids: CASSLWAGGNEQFF. CDR3 nucleotides: TGCGCCAGCAGCTTGTGGGCGGGGGGCAATGAGCAGTTCTTC.

This chain connects TRBV19 to TRBJ2-3, with 14 bases lining up with TRBD2. Losses at the gene ends were 5 bases for V and 6 bases for J; bases not matched to a gene: 10. The germline V gene encodes CDR1 LNHDA and CDR2 SQIVND (reference sequence). The CDR3 has 17 residues. CDR3 protein: CASSLGLAGGSGDTQYF. The CDR3 DNA reads as TGTGCCAGTAGTCTTGGACTAGCGGGGGGTTCAGGGGATACGCAGTATTTT.